This T cell receptor beta chain was found in a study of identifying expanded T cells in peripheral blood. Overall study findings and caveats: Across healthy donors, higher total template counts meant significantly greater approximately two-week count variance.

About this clone: The target antigen is unknown.

Data came from immunoSEQ multiplex PCR; TCRdb stores just in-frame clones and leaves some out. The sample contains about 85,000 clones, roughly 90% of which appear only once. This sequence was found in a person aged 18 to 75 in good health. The sequencing sample was made of blood.

The CDR3 sequence: CASRTGTGAYEQYF. For the CDR3, the DNA is TGTGCCAGCCGAACCGGGACAGGGGCCTACGAGCAGTACTTC. The gene calls are TRBV6-5 and TRBJ2-7; 10 bases are a match to TRBD1. The length of the CDR3 is 14 residues. V dropped 8 bases and J dropped 2; count of bases not matched to a gene: 6. CDR1 and CDR2 from the germline V gene are MNHEY and SVGAGI.